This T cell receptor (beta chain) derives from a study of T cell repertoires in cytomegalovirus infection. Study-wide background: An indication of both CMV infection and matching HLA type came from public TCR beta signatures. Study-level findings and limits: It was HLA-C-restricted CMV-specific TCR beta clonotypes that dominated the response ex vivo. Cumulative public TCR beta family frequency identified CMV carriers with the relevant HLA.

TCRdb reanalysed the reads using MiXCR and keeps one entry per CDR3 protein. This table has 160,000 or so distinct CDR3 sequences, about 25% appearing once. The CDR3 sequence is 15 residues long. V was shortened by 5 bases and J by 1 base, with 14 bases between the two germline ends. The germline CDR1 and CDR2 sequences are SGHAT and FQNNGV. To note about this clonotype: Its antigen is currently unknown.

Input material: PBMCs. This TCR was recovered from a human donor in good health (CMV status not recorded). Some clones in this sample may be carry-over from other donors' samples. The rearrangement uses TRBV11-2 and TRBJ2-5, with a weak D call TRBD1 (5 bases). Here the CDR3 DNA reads TGTGCCAGCAGCCCAGGCAGGGTGGGCCAAGAGACCCAGTACTTC. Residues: CASSPGRVGQETQYF. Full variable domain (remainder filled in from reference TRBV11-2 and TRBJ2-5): EAGVAQSPRYKIIEKRQSVAFWCNPISGHATLYWYQQILGQGPKLLIQFQNNGVVDDSQLPKDRFSAERLKGVDSTLKIQPAKLEDSAVYLCASSPGRVGQETQYFGPGTRLLVL.